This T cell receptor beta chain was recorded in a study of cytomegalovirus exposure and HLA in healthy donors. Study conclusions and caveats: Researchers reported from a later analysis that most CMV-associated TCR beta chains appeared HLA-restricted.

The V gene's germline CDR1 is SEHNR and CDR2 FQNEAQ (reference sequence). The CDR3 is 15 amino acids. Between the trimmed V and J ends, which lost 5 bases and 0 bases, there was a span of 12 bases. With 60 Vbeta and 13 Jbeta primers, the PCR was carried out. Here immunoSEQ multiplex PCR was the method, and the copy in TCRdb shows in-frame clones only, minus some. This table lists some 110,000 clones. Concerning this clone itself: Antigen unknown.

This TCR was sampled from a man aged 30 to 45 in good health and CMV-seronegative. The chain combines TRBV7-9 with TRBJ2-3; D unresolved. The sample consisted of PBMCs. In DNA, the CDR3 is TGTGCCAGCAGCCCCCGAGGAGTTAGCACAGATACGCAGTATTTT. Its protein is CASSPRGVSTDTQYF.